Below are 20 T cell receptor beta chains sequenced from a single sample in a study of T cell responses to AZD1222 COVID-19 vaccine. Clones were sequenced by immunoSEQ multiplex PCR, and TCRdb holds only the in-frame ones, with some missing. The sample yields about 110,000 clones, 94% seen once. Sample: peripheral blood, taken 28 days after the second AZD1222 dose. These receptors were obtained from an adult who received the AZD1222 COVID-19 vaccine.

The J gene is TRBJ1-4, the V gene TRBV5-4; TRBD1 aligns across 7 bases. The trim removed 3 bases at V and 2 bases at J, leaving 1 base unmatched. CDR1 is SGHNT and CDR2 is YYREEE in the germline V gene (reference sequence). The CDR3 contains 14 residues. For the CDR3, the DNA is TGTGCCAGCAGCTCACAGGGGACTAATGAAAAACTGTTTTTT. This gives the protein CASSSQGTNEKLFF.

The chain employs TRBV6-5 and TRBJ2-7; 10 bases are a match to TRBD2. The CDR3 contains 16 residues. Germline values: CDR1 MNHEY, CDR2 SVGAGI. J was trimmed by 2 bases and V by 0 bases; bases with no gene match: 4. The CDR3 bases are TGTGCCAGCAGTTACTCGTATAGCGGGGGGACCTACGAGCAGTACTTC. This encodes CASSYSYSGGTYEQYF.

The chain uses TRBV5-1 and TRBJ1-2; D might be TRBD1 (5 bases). The germline V gene has CDR1 SGHRS and CDR2 YFSETQ. The V end was cut by 4 bases, the J end by 6 bases, with 13 bases between. The CDR3 totals 13 residues. The CDR3 protein is CASSQGSGDGYTF. The CDR3, as DNA: TGCGCCAGCAGCCAGGGTTCGGGAGATGGCTACACCTTC.

CDR3 bases: TGTGCCAGCTCATCCTCAGGGGATACTGAAGCTTTCTTT. This codes for CASSSSGDTEAFF. V gene TRBV18 combines with J gene TRBJ1-1; D might be TRBD1 (6 bases). With 5 bases removed from V and 5 bases from J, the gap between germline ends came to 12 bases. From germline, CDR1 is KGHSH and CDR2 LQKENI. The length of the CDR3 is 13 residues.

The CDR3 DNA is TGTGCTAGCCGAGAGACAGGGCAATTTACCGGGGAGCTGTTTTTT. It is translated as CASRETGQFTGELFF. The genes are TRBV2 and TRBJ2-2, with TRBD1 matching 7 bases. The germline CDR1 and CDR2 sequences are SNHLY and FYNNEI. The CDR3 contains 15 residues.

The chain employs TRBV3-1 (or the pseudogene TRBV3-2) and TRBJ1-2; D not certain. The CDR3 has 13 amino acids. Per the germline V gene, CDR1 is LGHDT and CDR2 is YNNKEL (reference sequence). V lost 4 bases, J lost 2 bases, and 8 bases lay in between. Here the CDR3 reads CASSLARNYGYTF. For the CDR3, the DNA is TGTGCCAGCAGCCTCGCTCGGAACTATGGCTACACCTTC.

The CDR3 reads CASSIPTGTGNTIYF. CDR3 in DNA: TGTGCCAGTAGTATCCCCACAGGGACTGGAAACACCATATATTTT. This chain uses TRBV19 with TRBJ1-3, with D tentatively TRBD1 (6 bases). In germline, CDR1 is LNHDA, CDR2 SQIVND (reference sequence). V shed 3 bases and J shed 2 bases, with 11 bases lying between them. The CDR3 covers 15 residues. Supplemented by reference TRBV19 and TRBJ1-3, the full variable domain reads DGGITQSPKYLFRKEGQNVTLSCEQNLNHDAMYWYRQDPGQGLRLIYYSQIVNDFQKGDIAEGYSVSREKKESFPLTVTSAQKNPTAFYLCASSIPTGTGNTIYFGEGSWLTVV.

The gene calls are TRBV18 and TRBJ2-3; TRBD1 or TRBD2 may be the D gene (6 bases each). V was pared by 4 bases and J by 8 bases, with 25 bases between. Germline CDR1 is KGHSH and CDR2 is LQKENI. This CDR3 has 17 residues. The CDR3 DNA reads as TGTGCCAGCTCACTAGGGTCTGTCGGGGGCCCTCAGAGTACGCAGTATTTT. It specifies CASSLGSVGGPQSTQYF.

The chain uses TRBV5-4 and TRBJ1-3, with D perhaps TRBD1 (5 bases). V lost 4 bases, J lost 3 bases, and 14 bases lay in between. CDR3 size: 15 residues. Germline V gene data show CDR1 as SGHNT and CDR2 as YYREEE (reference sequence). CDR3 DNA sequence: TGTGCCAGCAGCCGGGGGAACAGCGATGGAAACACCATATATTTT. Its protein is CASSRGNSDGNTIYF.

The chain carries TRBV4-1 and TRBJ1-2; D uncertain. V lost 0 bases and J lost 7, with 9 bases in between. The CDR3 has 13 residues. Germline assignment: CDR1 MGHRA and CDR2 YSYEKL. CDR3 bases: TGCGCCAGCAGCCAAGATTTTGCCAGTGGCTACACCTTC. Translation gives CASSQDFASGYTF.

This chain joins TRBV3-1 (or the pseudogene TRBV3-2) and TRBJ1-2, with 8 bases that match TRBD1. The CDR3 is 18 residues long. The J segment lost 0 bases and the V segment lost 1 base, leaving 10 bases of the junction unmatched. Germline CDR1 reads LGHDT; CDR2 reads YNNKEL (reference sequence). CDR3 sequence: CASSQVGDRRLANYGYTF. As DNA, the CDR3 is TGTGCCAGCAGCCAAGTAGGGGACAGGCGTTTAGCTAACTATGGCTACACCTTC.

The rearrangement joins TRBV10-3 to TRBJ1-5, with D perhaps TRBD1 (5 bases). Trimming removed 0 bases at V and 6 bases at J, with 12 bases between. CDR1 ENHRY and CDR2 SYGVKD come from the germline V gene. The CDR3 sequence is 15 residues long. CDR3 region: CAISESGLSLQPQHF. Written as DNA, the CDR3 is TGTGCCATCAGTGAGTCGGGGCTCTCCCTTCAGCCCCAGCATTTT.

This chain joins TRBV18 and TRBJ1-5; unclear D gene. Trimming pared 5 bases from V and 1 base from J, leaving 9 bases between. Germline CDR1 KGHSH, CDR2 LQKENI. The CDR3 length is 14 residues. CDR3 residues: CASSYSSSNQPQHF. The CDR3 DNA is TGTGCCAGCTCATATAGCTCAAGCAATCAGCCCCAGCATTTT.

V is TRBV27 and J is TRBJ1-1; D is ambiguous. CDR3 size: 14 residues. Trimming removed 3 bases from V and 1 base from J, with 9 bases in between. In germline, CDR1 is MNHEY, CDR2 SMNVEV (reference sequence). The DNA of the CDR3 is TGTGCCAGCAGTTTTGGTCTGGGGAACACTGAAGCTTTCTTT. Its translation is CASSFGLGNTEAFF.

The V and J genes are TRBV18 and TRBJ1-2; 8 bases are a match to TRBD1. V was clipped by 3 bases and J by 6 bases; unmatched bases: 6. The CDR3 spans 14 residues. Germline lookup yields CDR1 KGHSH and CDR2 LQKENI. The CDR3 sequence: CASSPDRVGDGYTF. Here the CDR3 DNA reads TGTGCCAGCTCACCGGACAGGGTCGGTGATGGCTACACCTTC.

The rearrangement joins TRBV29-1 to TRBJ1-1; no clear D gene. Germline loops: CDR1 SQVTM, CDR2 ANQGSEA. The length of the CDR3 is 10 residues. Trimming stripped 8 bases from V and 8 bases from J, with 12 bases between. The DNA for the CDR3 is TGCAGCTCGGCGCAGCGGGAAGCTTTCTTT. Its translation: CSSAQREAFF.

Only a few counts were recorded for this clone. J is TRBJ1-2 and V is TRBV12-3 or TRBV12-4; maybe TRBD1 (6 bases). The CDR3 is made up of 12 amino acids. V was trimmed by 5 bases and J by 5 bases, leaving 9 bases between them. The CDR3 loop is CASSNTGYGYTF. Written as DNA, the CDR3 is TGTGCCAGCAGTAATACAGGGTATGGCTACACCTTC.

The chain joins TRBV5-1 to TRBJ1-4; 9 nucleotides match TRBD1. This CDR3 spans 17 amino acids. Trimming took 2 bases from V and 7 from J; bases not matched to a gene: 12. The V gene's germline CDR1 is SGHRS and CDR2 YFSETQ. The CDR3 bases are TGCGCCAGCAGCTTCATAACAGGGACAGGGACGGGTGAAAAACTGTTTTTT. Translation gives CASSFITGTGTGEKLFF. The entire variable domain, with the rest obtained from reference TRBV5-1 and TRBJ1-4, is as follows: KAGVTQTPRYLIKTRGQQVTLSCSPISGHRSVSWYQQTPGQGLQFLFEYFSETQRNKGNFPGRFSGRQFSNSRSEMNVSTLELGDSALYLCASSFITGTGTGEKLFFGSGTQLSVL.

This clone was seen once. J is TRBJ2-7 and V is TRBV5-1, with a weak D call TRBD1 (5 bases). CDR3 length: 15 amino acids. The germline gives CDR1 SGHRS, CDR2 YFSETQ. With 1 base removed from V and 4 bases from J, the gap between germline ends came to 15 bases. CDR3 region: CASSLTVPNRYEQYF. CDR3 nucleotide sequence: TGCGCCAGCAGCTTGACAGTACCAAACAGGTACGAGCAGTACTTC.

The rearrangement uses TRBV7-8 and TRBJ2-2, with unresolved D. This CDR3 contains 13 residues. Germline CDR1 reads SGHVS; CDR2 reads FQNEAQ. Trimming pared 4 bases from V and 1 base from J, leaving 4 bases between. The chain's CDR3 is CASSSLNTGELFF. DNA for the CDR3: TGTGCCAGCAGCTCATTGAACACCGGGGAGCTGTTTTTT.